This entry lists 8 T cell receptor beta chains sequenced from one sample in a study of blood T cell repertoires in COVID-19. Data came from immunoSEQ multiplex PCR; TCRdb stores just in-frame clones and leaves some out. The sample consists of 200,000 to 250,000 clones, roughly 89% of them appearing once. The sequenced material came from PBMCs or T cells enriched from blood (not recorded which). Receptors were obtained from a woman in her thirties or forties with acute COVID-19.

V is TRBV10-2 and J is TRBJ2-7; TRBD1 matches 7 bases. CDR3 length: 14 residues. Germline CDR1 and CDR2: WSHSY and SAAADI. V trimming: 0 bases; J trimming: 4 bases; junction bases outside the gene matches: 3. The CDR3 nucleotides read TGCGCCAGCAGTGAGTCAGGGGGCTTTTACGAGCAGTACGTC. The encoded protein is CASSESGGFYEQYV.

The gene calls are TRBV7-2 and TRBJ2-7, with D unclear. Germline V gene data show CDR1 as SGHTA and CDR2 as FQGNSA. This CDR3 contains 14 residues. V was cut by 1 base and J by 3 bases, with 10 bases left in between. CDR3 nucleotide sequence: TGTGCCAGCAGCTTAGACTCGAGAAACTACGAGCAGTACTTC. This encodes CASSLDSRNYEQYF.

V gene TRBV5-1 combines with J gene TRBJ2-3; TRBD1 agrees at 7 bases. Germline CDR1 SGHRS, CDR2 YFSETQ. This CDR3 has 15 residues. The ends lost 3 bases at V and 0 bases at J; junction bases unmatched: 4. CDR3 loop: CASSSRTGSTDTQYF. DNA of the CDR3: TGCGCCAGCAGCTCTAGGACAGGTAGCACAGATACGCAGTATTTT.

The chain uses TRBV7-6 and TRBJ2-2; maybe TRBD1 (5 bases). Trimming left V 2 bases short and J 1 base short, with 8 bases between. Germline lookup yields CDR1 SGHVS and CDR2 FNYEAQ. The CDR3 loop spans 15 amino acids. CDR3 amino acids: CASSLTRGNTGELFF. As DNA, the CDR3 is TGTGCCAGCAGCTTAACAAGGGGGAACACCGGGGAGCTGTTTTTT.

V is TRBV19 and J is TRBJ1-2; D gene uncertain. The germline V and J ends were trimmed by 5 bases and 1 base, with 14 bases remaining between them. The germline V gene encodes CDR1 LNHDA and CDR2 SQIVND (reference sequence). The CDR3 extends over 15 amino acids. This CDR3 reads CASSPGSTGNYGYTF. The CDR3 bases are TGTGCCAGTAGTCCTGGATCGACGGGTAACTATGGCTACACCTTC.

This rearrangement joins TRBV5-5 to TRBJ2-1; 8 bases agree with TRBD1. There are 16 residues in the CDR3. V trimming: 0 bases; J trimming: 4 bases; junction bases outside the gene matches: 6. From germline, CDR1 is SGHKS and CDR2 YYEKEE (reference sequence). The CDR3 reads CASSLVPGGSYNEQFF. CDR3 bases: TGTGCCAGCAGCTTGGTACCAGGGGGCTCTTACAATGAGCAGTTCTTC.

The gene calls are TRBV7-6 and TRBJ1-1; 7 bases fit TRBD1. The J segment lost 5 bases and the V segment lost 5 bases, leaving 8 bases of the junction unmatched. The CDR3 covers 14 residues. CDR1 and CDR2 (germline): SGHVS, FNYEAQ. The CDR3, as DNA: TGTGCCAGCAGCGGTTCTACAGGGGTTACTGAAGCTTTCTTT. It translates to CASSGSTGVTEAFF.

The gene calls are TRBV5-4 and TRBJ2-5; 10 nucleotides match TRBD1. Germline trimming cut 2 bases from V and 1 base from J; bases unmatched to any gene: 5. The CDR3 totals 16 residues. In germline, CDR1 is SGHNT, CDR2 YYREEE (reference sequence). CDR3 region: CASSFKTGGFQETQYF. In DNA form, the CDR3 reads TGTGCCAGCAGCTTTAAGACAGGGGGCTTCCAAGAGACCCAGTACTTC. The whole variable domain, filled in from reference TRBV5-4 and TRBJ2-5, reads ETGVTQSPTHLIKTRGQQVTLRCSSQSGHNTVSWYQQALGQGPQFIFQYYREEENGRGNFPPRFSGLQFPNYSSELNVNALELDDSALYLCASSFKTGGFQETQYFGPGTRLLVL.